Presented here are 13 T cell receptor beta chains from one specimen sequenced in a study of T cell responses to AZD1222 COVID-19 vaccine. This table comes from immunoSEQ multiplex PCR, and its TCRdb copy is limited to in-frame clones, with some not included. Among some 190,000 clones listed, less than 95% were seen once. The sequencing used peripheral blood, collected 28 days after the second dose of the MenACWY control vaccine. The receptors here all came from an adult who received the MenACWY meningococcal vaccine as a control.

The chain links TRBV7-6 to TRBJ1-1; 10 bases agree with TRBD1. CDR3 length equals 16 residues. V gave up 5 bases and J gave up 0 bases; unmatched junction bases: 6. CDR1 SGHVS and CDR2 FNYEAQ come from the germline V gene. The CDR3, as DNA: TGTGCCAGCAGCCGGGACAGGGGCAGCTTGAACACTGAAGCTTTCTTT. This gives the protein CASSRDRGSLNTEAFF.

The V gene is TRBV6-5, the J gene TRBJ1-5; 9 bases line up with TRBD1. Trimming at V came to 6 bases and at J to 1 base, leaving 4 bases not matched to a gene. The CDR3 contains 15 residues. CDR1 MNHEY and CDR2 SVGAGI come from the germline V gene. The CDR3 loop is CASRPTGGSNQPQHF. The CDR3 bases are TGTGCCAGCAGACCGACAGGGGGGAGCAATCAGCCCCAGCATTTT.

The gene calls are TRBV19 and TRBJ1-1; no firm D call. CDR1 and CDR2 from the germline V gene are LNHDA and SQIVND (reference sequence). The V and J ends lost 0 bases and 4 bases respectively, with 18 bases between them. The CDR3 sequence is 17 residues long. The CDR3: CASSIDAAFRWGTEAFF. CDR3 nucleotide sequence: TGTGCCAGTAGTATAGACGCGGCCTTCCGGTGGGGCACTGAAGCTTTCTTT. The full variable domain, in which reference TRBV19 and TRBJ1-1 provide the parts outside the CDR3, is DGGITQSPKYLFRKEGQNVTLSCEQNLNHDAMYWYRQDPGQGLRLIYYSQIVNDFQKGDIAEGYSVSREKKESFPLTVTSAQKNPTAFYLCASSIDAAFRWGTEAFFGQGTRLTVV.

The V and J genes are TRBV7-9 and TRBJ1-1; the D gene is possibly TRBD1 (5 bases). V shed 6 bases and J shed 6 bases, with 17 bases lying between them. The germline CDR1 and CDR2 sequences are SEHNR and FQNEAQ (reference sequence). The CDR3 covers 14 residues. CDR3 region: CASSYAGAVPEAFF. The CDR3 DNA follows: TGTGCCAGCAGTTATGCCGGGGCCGTACCTGAAGCTTTCTTT.

The chain recombines TRBV5-1 with TRBJ1-2; D might be TRBD1 (6 bases). The CDR3 is 14 amino acids. Trimming left V 4 bases short and J 2 bases short, with 12 bases between. Germline V gives CDR1 SGHRS, CDR2 YFSETQ. CDR3: CASSLTGINYGYTF. In DNA form, the CDR3 reads TGCGCCAGCAGCCTAACAGGGATCAACTATGGCTACACCTTC.

The CDR3 sequence: CASSQGWDRAQYF. In nucleotides, the CDR3 is TGTGCCAGCAGCCAAGGCTGGGACAGGGCCCAGTATTTT. The V and J genes are TRBV4-2 and TRBJ2-3; 9 bases map to TRBD1. CDR1 and CDR2 from the germline V gene are LGHNA and YNFKEQ. The CDR3 contains 13 residues. V dropped 1 base and J dropped 12; count of bases not matched to a gene: 5.

The rearrangement joins TRBV19 to TRBJ1-1; a weak D match, TRBD1 (5 bases). The CDR3 is 14 residues long. V lost 4 bases and J lost 1, with 10 bases in between. Germline values: CDR1 LNHDA, CDR2 SQIVND (reference sequence). This CDR3 reads CASSRGLQNTEAFF. CDR3 DNA sequence: TGTGCCAGTAGTAGGGGCCTCCAGAACACTGAAGCTTTCTTT.

This chain joins TRBV5-4 and TRBJ2-1, with D possibly TRBD1 on 6 matching bases. V lost 5 bases to trimming and J lost 10 bases, with 13 bases between them. The CDR3 spans 12 residues. Germline-derived CDR1 and CDR2 are SGHNT and YYREEE (reference sequence). CDR3 coding DNA: TGTGCCAGCAGGATCTCCGGACAGGAGCAGTTCTTC. Protein product: CASRISGQEQFF.

The V and J genes are TRBV9 and TRBJ2-5, with D maybe TRBD2 (5 bases). CDR1 SGDLS and CDR2 YYNGEE come from the germline V gene. Trimming pared 0 bases from V and 5 bases from J, leaving 14 bases between. The CDR3 has 15 residues. CDR3 in amino acids: CASSVGVGVGETQYF. CDR3 bases: TGTGCCAGCAGCGTAGGGGTCGGGGTAGGGGAGACCCAGTACTTC.

The rearrangement links TRBV11-1 to TRBJ2-7, with D possibly called TRBD1 or TRBD2 (5 bases each). The CDR3 consists of 15 residues. Looked up from germline, CDR1 is SGHAT and CDR2 is FQDESV (reference sequence). Trimming cost V 6 bases and J 0 bases, with 15 bases left between them. The CDR3 DNA sequence: TGTGCCAGCAGTCCAAGAGGGACGGTCTCCTACGAGCAGTACTTC. It yields the protein CASSPRGTVSYEQYF.

The chain links TRBV28 to TRBJ2-2; tentative D call: TRBD1 (5 bases). The CDR3 spans 14 residues. The V and J ends lost 6 bases and 1 base respectively, with 9 bases between them. CDR1 is MDHEN and CDR2 is SYDVKM in the germline V gene. The chain's CDR3 is CASSPTGNTGELFF. The CDR3, as DNA: TGTGCCAGCAGCCCAACAGGGAACACCGGGGAGCTGTTTTTT.

This clone has only one observation. This rearrangement joins TRBV11-3 to TRBJ1-1; maybe TRBD1 (5 bases). From germline, CDR1 is SGHNT and CDR2 YENEEA. The CDR3 contains 14 residues. With 0 bases removed from V and 1 base from J, the gap between germline ends came to 6 bases. The CDR3 nucleotides read TGTGCCAGCAGCTTAGATGGGGGGAACACTGAAGCTTTCTTT. It yields the protein CASSLDGGNTEAFF. The whole variable domain, remainder taken from reference TRBV11-3 and TRBJ1-1, is EAGVVQSPRYKIIEKKQPVAFWCNPISGHNTLYWYLQNLGQGPELLIRYENEEAVDDSQLPKDRFSAERLKGVDSTLKIQPAELGDSAVYLCASSLDGGNTEAFFGQGTRLTVV.

This rearrangement joins TRBV7-8 to TRBJ1-2; D is unresolved. The ends were cut back, 0 bases at V and 7 bases at J, with 3 bases in the middle. This CDR3 comprises 11 residues. Germline CDR1 is SGHVS and CDR2 is FQNEAQ. This chain's CDR3 is CASSLASGYTF. The CDR3 DNA is TGTGCCAGCAGCTTAGCAAGTGGCTACACCTTC.